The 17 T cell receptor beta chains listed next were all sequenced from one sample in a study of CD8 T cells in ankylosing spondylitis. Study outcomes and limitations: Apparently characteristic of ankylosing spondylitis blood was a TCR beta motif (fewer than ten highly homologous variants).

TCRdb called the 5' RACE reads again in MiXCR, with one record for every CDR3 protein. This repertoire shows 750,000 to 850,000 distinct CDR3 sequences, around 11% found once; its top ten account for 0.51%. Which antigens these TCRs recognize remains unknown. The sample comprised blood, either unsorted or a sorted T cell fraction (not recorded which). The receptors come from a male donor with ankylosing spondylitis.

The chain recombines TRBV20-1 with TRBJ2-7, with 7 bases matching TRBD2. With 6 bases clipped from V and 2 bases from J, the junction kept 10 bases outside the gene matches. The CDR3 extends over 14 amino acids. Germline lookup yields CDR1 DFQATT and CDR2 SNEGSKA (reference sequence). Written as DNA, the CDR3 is TGCAGTGCCAATAGCGGGCTCCCACCCTACGAGCAGTACTTC. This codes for CSANSGLPPYEQYF.

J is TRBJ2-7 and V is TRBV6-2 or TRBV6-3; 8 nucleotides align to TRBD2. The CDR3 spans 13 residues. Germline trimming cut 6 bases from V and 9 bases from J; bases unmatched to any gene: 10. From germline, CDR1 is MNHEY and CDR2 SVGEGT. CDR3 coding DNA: TGTGCCAGCAGCCAACGGACAAGCGGGGGGCAGTACTTC. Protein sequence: CASSQRTSGGQYF.

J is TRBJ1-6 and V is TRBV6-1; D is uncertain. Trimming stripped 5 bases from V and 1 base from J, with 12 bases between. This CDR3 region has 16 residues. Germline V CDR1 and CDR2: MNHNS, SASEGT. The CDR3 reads CASSRASLSYNSPLHF. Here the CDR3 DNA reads TGTGCCAGCAGTCGCGCGTCCCTTTCCTATAATTCACCCCTCCACTTT.

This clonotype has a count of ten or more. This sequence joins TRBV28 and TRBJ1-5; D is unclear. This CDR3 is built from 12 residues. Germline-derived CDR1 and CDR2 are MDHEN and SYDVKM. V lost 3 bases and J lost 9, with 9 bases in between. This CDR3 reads CASSFRIRPQHF. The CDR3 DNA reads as TGTGCCAGCAGTTTCCGGATCAGGCCCCAGCATTTT.

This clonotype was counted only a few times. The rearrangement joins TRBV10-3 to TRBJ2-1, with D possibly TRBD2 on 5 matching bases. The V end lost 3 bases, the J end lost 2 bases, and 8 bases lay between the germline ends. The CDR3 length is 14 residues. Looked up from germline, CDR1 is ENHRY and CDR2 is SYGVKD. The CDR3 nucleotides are TGTGCCATCAGTGAAGACGGGGCCTACAATGAGCAGTTCTTC. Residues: CAISEDGAYNEQFF.

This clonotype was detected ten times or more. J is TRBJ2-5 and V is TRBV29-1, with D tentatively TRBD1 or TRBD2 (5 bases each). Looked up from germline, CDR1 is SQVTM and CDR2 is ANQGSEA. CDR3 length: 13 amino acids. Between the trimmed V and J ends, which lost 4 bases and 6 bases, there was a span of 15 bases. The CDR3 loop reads CSVGGPKGKTQYF. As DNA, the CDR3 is TGCAGCGTTGGAGGGCCGAAGGGGAAGACCCAGTACTTC.

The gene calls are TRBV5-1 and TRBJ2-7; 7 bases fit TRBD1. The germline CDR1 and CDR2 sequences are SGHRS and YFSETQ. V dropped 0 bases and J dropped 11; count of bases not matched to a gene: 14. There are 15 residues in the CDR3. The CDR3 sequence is CASSLASRGAGGEYF. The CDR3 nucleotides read TGCGCCAGCAGCTTGGCAAGCAGGGGCGCAGGGGGTGAGTACTTC.

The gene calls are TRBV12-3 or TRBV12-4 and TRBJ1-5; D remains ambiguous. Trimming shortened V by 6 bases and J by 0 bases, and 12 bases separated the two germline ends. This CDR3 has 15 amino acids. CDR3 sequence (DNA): TGTGCCAGCAGCCTGACGACCGGTAGCAATCAGCCCCAGCATTTT. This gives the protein CASSLTTGSNQPQHF.

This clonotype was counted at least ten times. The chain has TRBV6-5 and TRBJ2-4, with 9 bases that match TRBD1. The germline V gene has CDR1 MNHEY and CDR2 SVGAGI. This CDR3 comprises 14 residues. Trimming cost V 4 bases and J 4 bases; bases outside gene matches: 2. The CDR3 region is CASSLGQGKNIQYF. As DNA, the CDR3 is TGTGCCAGCAGTTTGGGACAGGGAAAAAACATTCAGTACTTC.

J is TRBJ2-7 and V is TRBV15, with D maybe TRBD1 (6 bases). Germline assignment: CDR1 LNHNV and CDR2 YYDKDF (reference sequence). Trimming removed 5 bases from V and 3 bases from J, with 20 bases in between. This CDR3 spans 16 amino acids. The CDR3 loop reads CATSSLRGTGFYEQYF. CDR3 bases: TGTGCCACCAGCTCCCTTAGGGGGACGGGTTTCTACGAGCAGTACTTC.

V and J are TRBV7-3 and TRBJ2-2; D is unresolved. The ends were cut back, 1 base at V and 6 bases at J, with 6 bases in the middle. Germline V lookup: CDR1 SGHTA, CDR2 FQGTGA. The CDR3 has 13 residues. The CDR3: CASSLKVPGELFF. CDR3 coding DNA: TGTGCCAGCAGCTTAAAGGTGCCCGGGGAGCTGTTTTTT.

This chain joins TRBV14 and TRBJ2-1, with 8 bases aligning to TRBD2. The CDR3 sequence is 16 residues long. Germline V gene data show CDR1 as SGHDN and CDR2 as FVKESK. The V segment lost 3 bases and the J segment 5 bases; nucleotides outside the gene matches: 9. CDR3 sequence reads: CASSQRVAGIDNEQFF. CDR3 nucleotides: TGTGCCAGCAGCCAGAGGGTAGCGGGAATCGACAATGAGCAGTTCTTC.

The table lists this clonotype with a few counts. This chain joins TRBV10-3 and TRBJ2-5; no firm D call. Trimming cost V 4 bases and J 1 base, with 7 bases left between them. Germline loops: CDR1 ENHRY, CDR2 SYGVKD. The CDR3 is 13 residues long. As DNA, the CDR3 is TGTGCCATCAGTGGTCAGGCCCAAGAGACCCAGTACTTC. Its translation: CAISGQAQETQYF.

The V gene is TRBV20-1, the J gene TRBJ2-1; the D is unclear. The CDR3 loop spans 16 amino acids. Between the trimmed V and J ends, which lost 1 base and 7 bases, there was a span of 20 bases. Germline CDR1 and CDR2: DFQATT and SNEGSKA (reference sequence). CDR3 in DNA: TGCAGTGCTAGAGGAGCCGACCCTCTAGTAGAAAATGAGCAGTTCTTC. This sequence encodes CSARGADPLVENEQFF.

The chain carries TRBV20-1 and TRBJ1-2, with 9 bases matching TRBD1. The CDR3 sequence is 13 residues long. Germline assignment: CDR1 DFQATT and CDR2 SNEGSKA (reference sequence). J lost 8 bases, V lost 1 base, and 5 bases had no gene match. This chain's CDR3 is CSARGQGGPGYTF. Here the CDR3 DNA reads TGCAGTGCTAGAGGACAGGGGGGGCCGGGCTACACCTTC.

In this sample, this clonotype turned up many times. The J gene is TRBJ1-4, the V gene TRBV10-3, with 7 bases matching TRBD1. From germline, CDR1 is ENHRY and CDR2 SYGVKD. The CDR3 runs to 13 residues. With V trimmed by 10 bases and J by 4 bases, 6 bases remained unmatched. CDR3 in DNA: TGTGCCACCGGGACAGACAATAATGAAAAACTGTTTTTT. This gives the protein CATGTDNNEKLFF.

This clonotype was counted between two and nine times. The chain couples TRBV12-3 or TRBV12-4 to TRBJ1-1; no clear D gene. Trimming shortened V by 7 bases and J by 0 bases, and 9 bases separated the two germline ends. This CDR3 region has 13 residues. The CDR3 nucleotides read TGTGCCAGCACTCCCAACATGAACACTGAAGCTTTCTTT. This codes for CASTPNMNTEAFF.